A selection of T cell receptor beta chains follows, all from one sample in a study of T cells in Graves' hyperthyroidism and ophthalmopathy. TCRdb reanalysed the multiplex PCR reads using MiXCR and keeps one entry per CDR3 protein. The sample has 480,000 or so distinct CDR3 sequences, around 50% seen once. Material: peripheral blood or thyroid tissue (not recorded which). The receptors here all came from an adult woman with Graves' disease, either hyperthyroidism or ophthalmopathy (not recorded which). Both conserved end residues are part of each CDR3. Fields, in order: V gene, J gene, CDR3 protein.

TRBV24-1	TRBJ2-7	CATSVAGGYEQYF
TRBV14	TRBJ2-7	CASSPGTVDRIYEQYF
TRBV20-1	TRBJ1-2	CSARDSNSGNTF
TRBV15	TRBJ2-7	CATSRESQGGRYEQYF
TRBV15	TRBJ1-4	CATSSPRTGGIEKLFF
TRBV7-9	TRBJ2-7	CASTPVGSQVYF
TRBV15	TRBJ2-5	CATSRDLSETQYF
TRBV7-3	TRBJ2-2	CASRSSGHTGELFF
TRBV10-3	TRBJ1-1	CAISRGVNTEAFF
TRBV5-4	TRBJ2-7	CASSLVLAGPVEQYF
TRBV20-1	TRBJ2-7	CSASTSGTYEQYF
TRBV29-1	TRBJ1-1	CSARSDLNTEAFF
TRBV6-5	TRBJ2-7	CASSPPGLRGYEQYF
TRBV7-6	TRBJ2-2	CASSHRNTGELFF
TRBV29-1	TRBJ2-7	CSVGATGLRNEQYF
TRBV2	TRBJ2-7	CASSEVAGDSYEQYF
TRBV7-9	TRBJ1-5	CASSRGTVPNQPQHF
TRBV28	TRBJ1-3	CASSGNTIYF
TRBV15	TRBJ2-7	CATSRRDGSYEQYF
TRBV14	TRBJ1-2	CASSQVDSNYGYTF
TRBV2	TRBJ1-2	CASSEGDNYGYTF
TRBV25-1	TRBJ2-1	CASSATGTSGGGAQFF
TRBV14	TRBJ2-1	CASSFAGAPGQFF
TRBV11-2	TRBJ2-7	CASNMGAYEQYF
TRBV7-6	TRBJ1-1	CASSLFPGIEAFF
TRBV11-2	TRBJ1-2	CASSPRQLYGYTF
TRBV15	TRBJ1-5	CATSRAKGAETQHF
TRBV20-1	TRBJ2-3	CSAPPRREFSDTQYF
TRBV7-2	TRBJ2-7	CASSLPQGARYEQYF
TRBV2	TRBJ1-1	CATAPDRAFF